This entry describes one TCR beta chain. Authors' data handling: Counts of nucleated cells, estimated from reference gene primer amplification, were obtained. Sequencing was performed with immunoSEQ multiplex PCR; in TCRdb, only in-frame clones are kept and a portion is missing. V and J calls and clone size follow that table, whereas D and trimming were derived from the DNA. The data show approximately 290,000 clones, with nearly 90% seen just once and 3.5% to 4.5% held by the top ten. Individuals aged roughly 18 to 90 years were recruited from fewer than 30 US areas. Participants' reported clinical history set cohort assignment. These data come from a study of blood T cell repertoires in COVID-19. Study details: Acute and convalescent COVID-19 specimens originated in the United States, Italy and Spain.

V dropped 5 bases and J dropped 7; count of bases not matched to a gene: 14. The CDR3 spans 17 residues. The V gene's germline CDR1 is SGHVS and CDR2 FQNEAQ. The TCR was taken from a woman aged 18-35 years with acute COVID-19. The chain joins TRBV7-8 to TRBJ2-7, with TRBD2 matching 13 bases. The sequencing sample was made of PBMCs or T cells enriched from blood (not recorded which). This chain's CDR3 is CASSQPRPGLAGREQYF. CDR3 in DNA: TGTGCCAGCAGCCAACCGAGACCGGGACTAGCGGGAAGGGAGCAGTACTTC.